This T cell receptor (beta chain) emerged from a study of blood T cell repertoires in COVID-19. Study context: T cells, B-cell-depleted T cells, or PBMCs supplied cDNA or gDNA.

Authors' processing steps: Estimated nucleated cell counts came from reference gene primer amplification. The assay was immunoSEQ multiplex PCR, and TCRdb's table has in-frame clones only and misses some. That table supplies the V and J calls and clone size; D and trimming were determined from the DNA. The sample consists of roughly 370,000 clones, 87% of them appearing once. Participants, about 18 to 100 years old, spanned under 30 US areas. Germline loops: CDR1 SEHNR, CDR2 FQNEAQ (reference sequence). The ends were cut back, 0 bases at V and 5 bases at J, with 8 bases in the middle. This CDR3 is 13 amino acids long.

The receptor comes from a woman in her forties or fifties who had recovered from COVID-19. Sequenced material: PBMCs or T cells enriched from blood (not recorded which). The V gene is TRBV7-9, the J gene TRBJ2-7; maybe TRBD1 (5 bases). The DNA of the CDR3 is TGTGCCAGCAGCTTAGCAGGGGCCCACGAGCAGTACTTC. Protein sequence: CASSLAGAHEQYF.